The present T cell receptor (beta chain) was sequenced within a study of human thymus T cells. Trimming stripped 0 bases from V and 4 bases from J, with 22 bases between. Per the germline V gene, CDR1 is MNHNS and CDR2 is SASEGT. This CDR3 comprises 19 residues. Thymus pieces cut out during corrective heart surgery were the tissue that was used. Clones were sequenced by immunoSEQ multiplex PCR, and TCRdb holds only the in-frame ones, with some missing. This table has about 78,000 clones, 90% to 98% appearing once. The source is a boy younger than two with a congenital heart defect but otherwise immunologically healthy. V is TRBV6-1 and J is TRBJ2-1, with D tentatively TRBD1 (6 bases). Source material: thymus tissue. The CDR3 DNA reads TGTGCCAGCAGTGAAGCGGGCATACCCTCTGGGACACCTTACAATGAGCAGTTCTTC. Its protein is CASSEAGIPSGTPYNEQFF.